In its sample, the clone carrying this T cell receptor beta chain was seen a few times. Sequencing was done on patients that had shown CD8+CD57+ cell expansion by flow cytometry. The data stem from a study of CD8+CD57+ T cells in acquired aplastic anemia. V dropped 1 base and J dropped 1 base, with 5 bases sitting between them. The V gene's germline CDR1 is LNHNV and CDR2 YYDKDF (reference sequence). The CDR3 has 13 residues. It was genomic DNA that served as the template for profiling TCR beta VDJ and CDR3. Each CDR3 protein gets one entry after TCRdb re-called the reads with MiXCR. This table has a few hundred thousand distinct CDR3 sequences, about half appearing once.

Specimen: sorted CD4+, CD8+, or CD8+CD57+ T cells (not recorded which) from PBMCs. The V gene is TRBV15, the J gene TRBJ2-7; D remains unclear. This clonotype was sampled from a human donor with aplastic anemia. The CDR3 reads CATSRVGSYEQYF. The CDR3 DNA follows: TGTGCCACCAGCAGAGTAGGGTCCTACGAGCAGTACTTC.